The clone carrying this TCR beta chain showed up just a few times. Per the authors' pipeline: For nucleated cells, counts were estimated from reference gene primer amplification. The protocol was immunoSEQ multiplex PCR, while the TCRdb copy is restricted to in-frame clones and leaves out a portion. From that table come the V and J calls and clone size; the DNA was used to work out D and trimming. This table has about 250,000 clones, roughly 84% appearing once. These data belong to a study of blood T cell repertoires in COVID-19. Study-level information: COVID-19 samples from acute and convalescent phases originated in the United States, Italy and Spain.

Enrollees, about 18 to 90 years old, lived in approximately 25 US areas. Cohort 3 donors counted as recovered after two negative PCRs, clearance, or resolved symptoms. The germline CDR1 and CDR2 sequences are MNHEY and SVGEGT. Trimming shortened V by 5 bases and J by 8 bases, and 7 bases separated the two germline ends. CDR3 length: 11 residues. This clonotype originated in a man aged 45-65 years who had recovered from COVID-19. Sequenced sample: PBMCs or T cells enriched from blood (not recorded which). The rearrangement joins TRBV6-2 or TRBV6-3 to TRBJ2-1; D is possibly TRBD2 (5 bases). The CDR3: CASSQRHEQFF. The CDR3 region has the DNA TGTGCCAGCAGTCAGCGGCATGAGCAGTTCTTC.